The clone carrying this T cell receptor beta chain was detected a few times. This sample is drawn from a study of blood T cells in healthy people across ages. It was with a sample-barcoded 5' primer and a J-beta primer mix that a second PCR of roughly 6 to 12 cycles was run. TCRdb re-called the 5' RACE reads with MiXCR, one entry per CDR3 protein. The sample shows fewer than 1.5 million distinct CDR3 sequences, approximately 42% of them seen only once. Each sample yielded at least 6 micrograms of PBMC total RNA. Sequencing used blood. The TCR comes from a young woman in good health.

The chain's CDR3 is CASSFLRGSSYNEQFF. CDR3 DNA: TGTGCCAGCAGCTTTCTGCGCGGGAGCTCCTACAATGAGCAGTTCTTC. V and J are TRBV7-9 and TRBJ2-1; TRBD2 aligns across 7 bases. The trim removed 3 bases at V and 0 bases at J, leaving 5 bases unmatched. The germline CDR1 and CDR2 sequences are SEHNR and FQNEAQ (reference sequence). The CDR3 extends over 16 amino acids.